What follows are 4 T cell receptor beta chains derived from one specimen sequenced in a study of CD8 T cells in Susac syndrome. The RNA input was about 0.5 to 1 ug, and it was reverse transcribed with random hexamers. A single record per CDR3 protein comes from TCRdb applying MiXCR to the immunoSEQ multiplex PCR reads. The sample shows more than 85,000 distinct CDR3 sequences, roughly 96% of them seen only once. Sequencing was carried out using CD4+ T cells from PBMCs. Receptor source: a human donor in good health.

This chain uses TRBV24-1 with TRBJ2-2; TRBD1 might be the D (5 bases). The CDR3 is made up of 15 amino acids. The V gene's germline CDR1 is KGHDR and CDR2 SFDVKD. V shed 3 bases and J shed 5 bases, with 12 bases lying between them. The CDR3 reads CATSDKGSGTGELFF. Written as DNA, the CDR3 is TGTGCCACCAGTGATAAGGGGTCAGGGACCGGGGAGCTGTTTTTT.

The chain couples TRBV5-4 to TRBJ2-6; D may be TRBD1 (6 bases). Germline CDR1 is SGHNT and CDR2 is YYREEE (reference sequence). V was shortened by 4 bases and J by 4 bases, with 12 bases between the two germline ends. The CDR3 contains 15 residues. In nucleotides, the CDR3 is TGTGCCAGCAGCGAAACAGGGTTCGGGGCCAACGTCCTGACTTTC. This gives the protein CASSETGFGANVLTF. The full variable domain, rest sourced from reference TRBV5-4 and TRBJ2-6, is ETGVTQSPTHLIKTRGQQVTLRCSSQSGHNTVSWYQQALGQGPQFIFQYYREEENGRGNFPPRFSGLQFPNYSSELNVNALELDDSALYLCASSETGFGANVLTFGAGSRLTVL.

The chain couples TRBV6-2 or TRBV6-3 to TRBJ1-1; possibly TRBD1 for D (6 bases). In germline, CDR1 is MNHEY, CDR2 SVGEGT. The CDR3 is made up of 15 amino acids. V lost 5 bases to trimming and J lost 1 base, with 14 bases between them. CDR3 amino acids: CASSKMGHSNTEAFF. The CDR3 DNA is TGTGCCAGCAGTAAAATGGGACATTCGAACACTGAAGCTTTCTTT.

The chain employs TRBV20-1 and TRBJ1-5, with 9 positions matching TRBD1. CDR3 size: 17 residues. The V and J ends lost 5 bases and 0 bases, in that order; junction bases with no gene match: 11. Germline CDR1 reads DFQATT; CDR2 reads SNEGSKA (reference sequence). This CDR3 is CSAQPSGQGYSNQPQHF. Written as DNA, the CDR3 is TGCAGTGCTCAACCATCTGGACAGGGGTATAGCAATCAGCCCCAGCATTTT.